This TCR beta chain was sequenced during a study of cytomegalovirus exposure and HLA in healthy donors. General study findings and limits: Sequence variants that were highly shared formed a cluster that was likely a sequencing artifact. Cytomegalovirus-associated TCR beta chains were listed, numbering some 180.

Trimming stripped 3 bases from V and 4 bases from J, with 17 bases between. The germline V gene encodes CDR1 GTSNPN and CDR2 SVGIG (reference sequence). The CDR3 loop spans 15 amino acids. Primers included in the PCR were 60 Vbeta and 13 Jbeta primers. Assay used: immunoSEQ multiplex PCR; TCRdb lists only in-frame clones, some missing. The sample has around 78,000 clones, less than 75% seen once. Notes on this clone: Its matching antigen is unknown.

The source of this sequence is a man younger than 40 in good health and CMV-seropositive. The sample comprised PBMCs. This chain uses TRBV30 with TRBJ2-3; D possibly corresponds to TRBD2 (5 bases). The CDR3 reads CAWRRGLSGSDTQYF. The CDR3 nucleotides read TGTGCCTGGAGGAGAGGACTCTCGGGATCAGATACGCAGTATTTT.